The source of this T cell receptor beta chain is a study of T cells expressing NK-cell markers. Study summary: Underlying the TCR beta repertoires were sorted CD3+CD56+NKG2C+, CD3+CD56+NKG2C- and CD3+CD56-NKG2C+ T cells.

For TCR beta, cDNA was produced by 5'RACE template switching with UMIs. Reprocessing the 5' RACE reads, TCRdb reports a single entry for every CDR3 protein and omits DNA. This repertoire includes 400,000 or so distinct CDR3 sequences. Per the germline V gene, CDR1 is SGHRS and CDR2 is YFSETQ. The CDR3 is 16 residues long. Source material: blood T cells: a sorted CD56 or NKG2C T cell subset, CD4+ or CD8+ T cells, or bulk PBMC T cells (not recorded which). The receptor was derived from a woman aged 45-60 years in good health. The chain employs TRBV5-1 and TRBJ1-1; the D call from TCRdb, TRBD1, cannot be confirmed without DNA. The CDR3 reads CASSWGLQDANTEAFF.